This T cell receptor beta chain was obtained from a study of CD8 T cells in Susac syndrome. RNA was extracted with the RNeasy kit, and a quantity of roughly 0.5 to 1 ug was reverse transcribed using random hexamers. The authors amplified TCR beta CDR3 across 54 Vbeta and 13 Jbeta using immunoSEQ multiplex PCR. One entry per CDR3 protein, called by TCRdb with MiXCR from the immunoSEQ multiplex PCR reads. The repertoire consists of over 100,000 distinct CDR3 sequences, with around 95% occurring once and the leading ten covering around 0.1%. The sequenced target, TCR beta, came from blood CD8+ and CD4+ T cells. It was healthy donors who served as the controls, matched for age and sex. In contrast to the negatively isolated CD8+ and CD4+ T cells, TEMRA cells were FACS-enriched. Input material: CD4+ T cells from PBMCs. This receptor was obtained from a human donor in good health.

The CDR3 DNA is TGCGCCAGCAGCCAAGACCTTGGGGGGGTTACTGAAGCTTTCTTT. Protein product: CASSQDLGGVTEAFF. V usage is TRBV4-3 and J usage is TRBJ1-1, with D possibly matching TRBD1 (5 bases). Trimming stripped 0 bases from V and 5 bases from J, with 13 bases between. CDR1 LGHNA and CDR2 YSLEER come from the germline V gene. This CDR3 has 15 amino acids.